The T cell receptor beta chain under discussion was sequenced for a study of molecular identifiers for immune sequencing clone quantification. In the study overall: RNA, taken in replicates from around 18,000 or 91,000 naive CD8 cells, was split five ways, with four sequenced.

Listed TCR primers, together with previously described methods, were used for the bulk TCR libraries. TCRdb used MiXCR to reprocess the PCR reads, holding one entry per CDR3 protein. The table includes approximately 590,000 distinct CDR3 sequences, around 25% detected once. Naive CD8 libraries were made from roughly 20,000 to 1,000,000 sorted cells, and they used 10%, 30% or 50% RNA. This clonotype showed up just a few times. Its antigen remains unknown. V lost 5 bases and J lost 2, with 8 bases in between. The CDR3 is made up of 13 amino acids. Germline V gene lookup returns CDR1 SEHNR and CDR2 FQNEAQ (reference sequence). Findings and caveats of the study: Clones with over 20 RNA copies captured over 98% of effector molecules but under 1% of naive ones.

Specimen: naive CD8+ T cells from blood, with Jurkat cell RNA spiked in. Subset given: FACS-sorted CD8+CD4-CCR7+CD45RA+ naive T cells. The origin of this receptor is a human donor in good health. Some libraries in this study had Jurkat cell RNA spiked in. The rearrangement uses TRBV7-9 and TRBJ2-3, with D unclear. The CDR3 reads CASSETFTDTQYF. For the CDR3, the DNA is TGTGCCAGCAGCGAAACTTTCACAGATACGCAGTATTTT.